The 5 T cell receptor beta chains below were found in one sample sequenced in a study of technical replicates of blood from a few donors. The repertoire was sequenced with immunoSEQ multiplex PCR; TCRdb's copy has only in-frame clones and lacks some. The sample includes 60,000 to 65,000 clones, approximately 86% of them seen just once. The sample was PBMCs. The origin of the receptors is a human donor in good health. Some clones in this sample may be carry-over from other donors' samples.

The rearrangement joins TRBV4-3 to TRBJ2-7; 8 nucleotides align to TRBD1. The CDR3 consists of 21 residues. Germline loops: CDR1 LGHNA, CDR2 YSLEER. V dropped 4 bases and J dropped 4; count of bases not matched to a gene: 27. The CDR3 region has the DNA TGCGCCAGCAGCCTCCACGAGCGCAGGGGGCGCCTCCGGGGACGGATTTACGAGCAGTACTTC. Translating gives CASSLHERRGRLRGRIYEQYF.

The CDR3: CASSPAGKYEQYF. The CDR3 DNA follows: TGTGCCAGCTCACCGGCAGGGAAATACGAGCAGTACTTC. This chain links TRBV18 with TRBJ2-7; D is perhaps TRBD1 (5 bases). The length of the CDR3 is 13 residues. CDR1 and CDR2 from the germline V gene are KGHSH and LQKENI. The V end was cut by 3 bases, the J end by 4 bases, with 10 bases between.

The rearrangement uses TRBV6-5 and TRBJ1-3; unclear D gene. This CDR3 has 13 amino acids. Germline V lookup: CDR1 MNHEY, CDR2 SVGAGI. Trimming cost V 0 bases and J 4 bases, with 4 bases left between them. CDR3: CASSYSRGNTIYF. CDR3 in DNA: TGTGCCAGCAGTTACTCGAGAGGAAACACCATATATTTT.

The chain employs TRBV7-8 and TRBJ2-7; D is possibly TRBD1 (7 bases). V shed 1 base and J shed 0 bases, with 19 bases lying between them. From germline, CDR1 is SGHVS and CDR2 FQNEAQ. The CDR3 extends over 18 amino acids. As DNA, the CDR3 is TGTGCCAGCAGCTTAGAAGTAGCGGACAGGACGTTCTCCTACGAGCAGTACTTC. Translation gives CASSLEVADRTFSYEQYF.

The chain recombines TRBV10-3 with TRBJ2-1; 10 nucleotides match TRBD2. Germline CDR1 is ENHRY and CDR2 is SYGVKD. The V and J ends lost 3 bases and 10 bases, in that order; junction bases with no gene match: 12. The CDR3 consists of 16 residues. The CDR3 here is CAISDVQRGGIREQFF. DNA for the CDR3: TGTGCCATCAGTGACGTCCAGCGGGGGGGGATCCGCGAGCAGTTCTTC.